In its sample, the clone carrying this T cell receptor beta chain was seen many times. Its specificity is not known. These data are taken from a study of cytomegalovirus exposure and HLA in healthy donors. Study in general: The roughly 130 validation repertoires used the same platform as the 666 first-cohort repertoires, a later analysis reported.

The protocol was immunoSEQ multiplex PCR, while the TCRdb copy is restricted to in-frame clones and leaves out a portion. This table has about 140,000 clones, 86% appearing once. The CDR3 sequence is 13 residues long. Trimming removed 5 bases at V and 3 bases at J, with 11 bases between. Germline CDR1 SQVTM, CDR2 ANQGSEA. The approximately 120-subject validation cohort, separate from the roughly 670-subject first cohort, included the donors. Study results and limitations: Cytomegalovirus-associated TCR beta chains were listed, numbering some 150. The classifier, whose performance was assessed in both the original and validation cohorts, reportedly diagnosed cytomegalovirus status with high specificity and sensitivity.

The TCR originated in a man aged 18 to 30 in good health and CMV-seronegative. The sequencing sample was made of PBMCs. The chain couples TRBV29-1 to TRBJ2-1, with a weak D call TRBD2 (5 bases). This chain's CDR3 is CSVPIGDYNEQFF. CDR3 coding DNA: TGCAGCGTTCCGATCGGGGACTACAATGAGCAGTTCTTC.